Presented here are 24 T cell receptor beta chains from one specimen sequenced in a study of cytomegalovirus exposure and HLA in healthy donors. It was with 60 Vbeta and 13 Jbeta primers that the PCR ran. Only in-frame clones appear in the TCRdb table, and some are missing; sequencing was by immunoSEQ multiplex PCR. Here the sample spans around 90,000 clones, around three fifths being singletons. Sequencing was performed on PBMCs. These receptors originate from a boy between 10 and 17 years old in good health and CMV-seropositive.

This chain connects TRBV7-9 to TRBJ2-1, with TRBD2 matching 10 bases. After removal of 1 base from V and 9 bases from J, the junction contained 6 bases not matched to a gene. In germline, CDR1 is SEHNR, CDR2 FQNEAQ (reference sequence). The length of the CDR3 is 15 residues. CDR3 bases: TGTGCCAGCAGCTTAGGTACTAGCGGGGCTGGTGAGCAGTTCTTC. Translating gives CASSLGTSGAGEQFF.

This chain uses TRBV29-1 with TRBJ2-1; tentatively, D is TRBD1 (5 bases). The germline gives CDR1 SQVTM, CDR2 ANQGSEA. Trimming pared 3 bases from V and 9 bases from J, leaving 15 bases between. This CDR3 has 13 amino acids. CDR3 coding DNA: TGCAGCGTTGAGGCCACGGACCAGGGTGAGCAGTTCTTC. Residues: CSVEATDQGEQFF.

This clone has a single count. The V call is TRBV15, the J call TRBJ1-5, with no clear D. V was clipped by 4 bases and J by 2 bases, with 9 bases between them. CDR3 length: 14 residues. Germline assignment: CDR1 LNHNV and CDR2 YYDKDF (reference sequence). CDR3 sequence: CATSNSYGNQPQHF. Written as DNA, the CDR3 is TGTGCCACCAGCAACAGCTATGGCAATCAGCCCCAGCATTTT.

V gene TRBV7-2 combines with J gene TRBJ2-3; the D gene is possibly TRBD2 (5 bases). V was trimmed by 3 bases and J by 5 bases, leaving 9 bases between them. Germline V gene data show CDR1 as SGHTA and CDR2 as FQGNSA. The CDR3 runs 13 residues. The CDR3 nucleotides read TGTGCCAGCAGCTTCTATAGCGAAGATACGCAGTATTTT. The encoded protein is CASSFYSEDTQYF.

V and J are TRBV7-2 and TRBJ1-3; D may be TRBD1 (5 bases). V lost 1 base and J lost 4, with 8 bases in between. CDR1 is SGHTA and CDR2 is FQGNSA in the germline V gene. This CDR3 spans 14 amino acids. This CDR3 is CASSLGRGGNTIYF. CDR3 in DNA: TGTGCCAGCAGCTTAGGGAGGGGAGGAAACACCATATATTTT.

The chain carries TRBV30 and TRBJ2-7, with TRBD1 matching 8 bases. This CDR3 comprises 16 residues. Germline V gene lookup returns CDR1 GTSNPN and CDR2 SVGIG (reference sequence). Unmatched junction bases numbered 9, after V lost 2 bases and J lost 0 bases. The CDR3 protein is CAWSPRTGQVSYEQYF. CDR3 coding DNA: TGTGCCTGGAGTCCTAGGACAGGGCAGGTCTCCTACGAGCAGTACTTC.

The gene calls are TRBV29-1 and TRBJ2-1; perhaps TRBD1 as D (5 bases). Germline lookup yields CDR1 SQVTM and CDR2 ANQGSEA. Trimming shortened V by 1 base and J by 0 bases, and 10 bases separated the two germline ends. CDR3 length: 15 residues. In nucleotides, the CDR3 is TGCAGCGTTGAAGGGACAAAGAGCTCCTACAATGAGCAGTTCTTC. Its translation: CSVEGTKSSYNEQFF.

The chain joins TRBV19 to TRBJ1-4; TRBD1 matches at 9 bases. The ends lost 3 bases at V and 5 bases at J; junction bases unmatched: 16. The germline CDR1 and CDR2 sequences are LNHDA and SQIVND (reference sequence). The CDR3 extends over 19 amino acids. CDR3 DNA: TGTGCCAGTAGTATGCCCACCGGGACAGGGACTATGCGGAATGAAAAACTGTTTTTT. It yields the protein CASSMPTGTGTMRNEKLFF.

This clone was counted once. This chain connects TRBV10-1 to TRBJ2-7, with 8 bases aligning to TRBD1. V shed 2 bases and J 6 bases; nucleotides not matched to a gene: 6. Germline V gene sequence: CDR1 WNHNN, CDR2 SYGVQD (reference sequence). The CDR3 totals 14 residues. For the CDR3, the DNA is TGCGCCAGCAGTGAGACCCGGACAGGGAGCGAGCAGTACTTC. Translating it yields CASSETRTGSEQYF.

This clone was seen a few times. This CDR3 reads CASRRLFASGNQYTDTQYF. CDR3 coding DNA: TGTGCCAGCAGGCGGCTTTTTGCTAGCGGGAACCAATACACAGATACGCAGTATTTT. This rearrangement joins TRBV27 to TRBJ2-3; the match to TRBD2 covers 9 bases. The germline gives CDR1 MNHEY, CDR2 SMNVEV (reference sequence). CDR3 length: 19 amino acids. The trim removed 6 bases at V and 2 bases at J, leaving 18 bases unmatched.

The rearrangement links TRBV6-1 to TRBJ2-1; TRBD1 matches 7 bases. The germline V gene encodes CDR1 MNHNS and CDR2 SASEGT. The CDR3 is made up of 18 amino acids. J was trimmed by 4 bases and V by 3 bases; bases with no gene match: 15. The CDR3 bases are TGTGCCAGCAGTGAGGGACAGTCACGGATCCTCGGATACAATGAGCAGTTCTTC. Amino acids: CASSEGQSRILGYNEQFF.

The chain couples TRBV4-1 to TRBJ2-3; 7 nucleotides agree with TRBD2. V trimming: 4 bases; J trimming: 0 bases; junction bases outside the gene matches: 13. Germline lookup yields CDR1 MGHRA and CDR2 YSYEKL. The CDR3 sequence is 18 residues long. CDR3 DNA: TGCGCCAGCAGCCTCCTTCCTCCTCAGCGGGGTAGCACAGATACGCAGTATTTT. This sequence encodes CASSLLPPQRGSTDTQYF.

Only a few counts were recorded for this clone. CDR3 in DNA: TGTGCCAGCAGTTTAAATCGGGACAGGAGAAACACCGGGGAGCTGTTTTTT. Translating it yields CASSLNRDRRNTGELFF. The rearrangement joins TRBV27 to TRBJ2-2; 8 positions match TRBD1. The CDR3 totals 17 residues. The ends lost 2 bases at V and 2 bases at J; junction bases unmatched: 7. The germline gives CDR1 MNHEY, CDR2 SMNVEV (reference sequence).

This chain links TRBV6-1 with TRBJ1-5, with unresolved D. The CDR3 loop spans 13 amino acids. Trimming cost V 1 base and J 9 bases, with 10 bases left between them. The germline gives CDR1 MNHNS, CDR2 SASEGT. The CDR3 bases are TGTGCCAGCAGTGAAGAGACAACTCGGCCCCAGCATTTT. Amino acid sequence: CASSEETTRPQHF.

The V call is TRBV19, the J call TRBJ2-3, with 9 positions matching TRBD1. The length of the CDR3 is 14 residues. Germline CDR1 and CDR2: LNHDA and SQIVND (reference sequence). J was trimmed by 0 bases and V by 10 bases; bases with no gene match: 5. The CDR3 DNA is TGTGCCACTGACAGGGGGACTAGCACAGATACGCAGTATTTT. Its translation is CATDRGTSTDTQYF.

This clone appeared once. V and J are TRBV27 and TRBJ2-7; D may be TRBD2 (6 bases). The CDR3 covers 14 residues. The V gene lost 5 bases and the J gene lost 7 bases, with 18 bases spanning the gap. Germline assignment: CDR1 MNHEY and CDR2 SMNVEV (reference sequence). The CDR3 region is CASSTRDRDWEQYF. CDR3 in DNA: TGTGCCAGCAGTACCAGGGACCGGGACTGGGAGCAGTACTTC.

This clone was seen a single time. V and J are TRBV30 and TRBJ1-1, with D perhaps matching TRBD1 (5 bases). The V gene lost 2 bases and the J gene lost 2 bases, with 15 bases spanning the gap. The length of the CDR3 is 15 residues. Germline CDR1 and CDR2: GTSNPN and SVGIG (reference sequence). The CDR3: CAWSRDRTRNTEAFF. In nucleotides, the CDR3 is TGTGCCTGGAGTCGCGACAGAACAAGAAACACTGAAGCTTTCTTT.

This chain connects TRBV6-4 to TRBJ2-3, with a tentative D call TRBD1 (6 bases). V lost 2 bases, J lost 4 bases, and 16 bases lay in between. From germline, CDR1 is MRHNA and CDR2 SNTAGT. This CDR3 contains 16 residues. CDR3 amino acids: CASSDNAGEVADTQYF. The CDR3 coding sequence is TGTGCCAGCAGTGACAACGCAGGGGAAGTCGCAGATACGCAGTATTTT.

This chain uses TRBV7-2 with TRBJ1-1, with unresolved D. The germline CDR1 and CDR2 sequences are SGHTA and FQGNSA. V was pared by 2 bases and J by 1 base, with 14 bases between. The length of the CDR3 is 16 residues. The CDR3 DNA reads TGTGCCAGCAGCTTATGGAGTTTACATCAGAACACTGAAGCTTTCTTT. Translated: CASSLWSLHQNTEAFF.

The chain carries TRBV30 and TRBJ2-5; D uncertain. Trimming cost V 2 bases and J 5 bases, with 6 bases left between them. The CDR3 runs 11 residues. Germline-derived CDR1 and CDR2 are GTSNPN and SVGIG (reference sequence). CDR3 amino acids: CAWSISETQYF. CDR3 DNA sequence: TGTGCCTGGAGTATCTCTGAGACCCAGTACTTC. Looking up the rest from reference TRBV30 and TRBJ2-5 gives the full variable domain: SQTIHQWPATLVQPVGSPLSLECTVEGTSNPNLYWYRQAAGRGLQLLFYSVGIGQISSEVPQNLSASRPQDRQFILSSKKLLLSDSGFYLCAWSISETQYFGPGTRLLVL.

This chain connects TRBV7-3 to TRBJ2-2; 10 nucleotides line up with TRBD2. This CDR3 spans 16 amino acids. The germline V gene has CDR1 SGHTA and CDR2 FQGTGA. The ends lost 2 bases at V and 4 bases at J; junction bases unmatched: 4. The CDR3 DNA follows: TGTGCCAGCAGCTTAGCAAGCGGGAGGGTCACCGGGGAGCTGTTTTTT. Translating it yields CASSLASGRVTGELFF.

The rearrangement joins TRBV5-1 to TRBJ2-3, with TRBD2 matching 10 bases. This CDR3 has 15 residues. The junction had 5 bases not matched to a gene; V was cut back by 3 bases and J by 4 bases. The germline CDR1 and CDR2 sequences are SGHRS and YFSETQ. The DNA for the CDR3 is TGCGCCAGCAGCTACGGGACTAGCGCGTCAGATACGCAGTATTTT. Translation: CASSYGTSASDTQYF. Full variable domain (outside the CDR3, taken from reference TRBV5-1 and TRBJ2-3): KAGVTQTPRYLIKTRGQQVTLSCSPISGHRSVSWYQQTPGQGLQFLFEYFSETQRNKGNFPGRFSGRQFSNSRSEMNVSTLELGDSALYLCASSYGTSASDTQYFGPGTRLTVL.

About this clone: One junction end does not reproduce the germline sequence, and a read error may be involved. The genes are TRBV2 and TRBJ1-2; D is perhaps TRBD1 (5 bases). Germline V gives CDR1 SNHLY, CDR2 FYNNEI. The CDR3 length is 14 residues. The CDR3 DNA follows: TGTGCCAGCAGTGAAGGAGGAGGGGAGTATGGCTACCCCTTC. This translates into CASSEGGGEYGYPF.

Points on this clone: The junction shows a germline mismatch at one end, possibly a read error. The chain combines TRBV30 with TRBJ1-2; D is unresolved. The CDR3 has 15 residues. In germline, CDR1 is GTSNPN, CDR2 SVGIG (reference sequence). The CDR3 here is CAWSALGRVDYGYPF. The CDR3 region has the DNA TGTGCCTGGAGTGCCCTAGGTAGGGTGGACTATGGCTACCCCTTC.